These 13 T cell receptor beta chains share one sample of origin, sequenced in a study of blood T cell repertoires in COVID-19. Assay used: immunoSEQ multiplex PCR; TCRdb lists only in-frame clones, some missing. The table has about 160,000 clones, approximately 90% seen once. The sample comprised peripheral blood. Source of these receptors: a man aged 18 to 29 with acute or convalescent COVID-19.

The V call is TRBV6-5, the J call TRBJ2-5, with D possibly being TRBD1 (5 bases). Trimming took off 2 bases at V and 5 bases at J, with 15 bases between the two ends. The CDR3 runs to 15 residues. The germline V gene has CDR1 MNHEY and CDR2 SVGAGI. The CDR3 reads CASSYRGYTGETQYF. In nucleotides, the CDR3 is TGTGCCAGCAGTTACAGGGGATATACGGGCGAGACCCAGTACTTC.

In its sample, this clone was seen once. V gene TRBV30 combines with J gene TRBJ2-1, with 7 bases matching TRBD1. Germline V gives CDR1 GTSNPN, CDR2 SVGIG (reference sequence). There are 16 residues in the CDR3. With V trimmed by 5 bases and J by 4 bases, 14 bases remained unmatched. The CDR3, as DNA: TGTGCCTGGGTTCCCCGACAGGGTGAGGGATACAATGAGCAGTTCTTC. Translating it yields CAWVPRQGEGYNEQFF.

Comment on this clone: Sequence at one end of the junction differs from germline and may be a read error. The CDR3 DNA reads TGTGTCAGCAGCCCCCGGGGACTAGCGGGGGGCCCGGAGGACAATGAGCAGTTCTTC. Its protein is CVSSPRGLAGGPEDNEQFF. The chain combines TRBV9 with TRBJ2-1, with TRBD2 identical over 15 bases. Germline lookup yields CDR1 SGDLS and CDR2 YYNGEE. CDR3 size: 19 residues.

This clone occurred a few times. In DNA, the CDR3 is TGTGCCAGCGTCCAGACAGGGTCCTACAATGAGCAGTTCTTC. Residues: CASVQTGSYNEQFF. The V call is TRBV6-5, the J call TRBJ2-1, with TRBD1 identical over 7 bases. The germline gives CDR1 MNHEY, CDR2 SVGAGI. The trim removed 8 bases at V and 1 base at J, leaving 5 bases unmatched. The CDR3 is 14 residues long.

This chain connects TRBV5-4 to TRBJ1-5, with D possibly matching TRBD1 (5 bases). V lost 0 bases to trimming and J lost 0 bases, with 16 bases between them. The CDR3 contains 18 residues. Germline values: CDR1 SGHNT, CDR2 YYREEE (reference sequence). This chain's CDR3 is CASSLAGRDGYSNQPQHF. The CDR3 region has the DNA TGTGCCAGCAGCTTGGCCGGCAGGGATGGGTATAGCAATCAGCCCCAGCATTTT.

This chain joins TRBV30 and TRBJ1-5; D is possibly TRBD1 (6 bases). The CDR3 has 14 amino acids. Deletions cut 1 base from V and 4 bases from J, with 11 bases between. CDR1 GTSNPN and CDR2 SVGIG come from the germline V gene (reference sequence). Written as DNA, the CDR3 is TGTGCCTGGAGTGAGGACAGTCGGAATCAGCCCCAGCATTTT. It encodes CAWSEDSRNQPQHF.

J is TRBJ1-2 and V is TRBV25-1; TRBD1 matches 8 bases. Per the germline V gene, CDR1 is MGHDK and CDR2 is SYGVNS. The CDR3 is 14 amino acids. The trim removed 4 bases at V and 6 bases at J, leaving 7 bases unmatched. CDR3 sequence (DNA): TGTGCCAGCAGTGGGAGACAGGGGAGGGATGGCTACACCTTC. Translated, it gives CASSGRQGRDGYTF.

V gene TRBV5-6 combines with J gene TRBJ2-7; 12 bases align to TRBD2. J was trimmed by 2 bases and V by 3 bases; bases with no gene match: 15. Germline-derived CDR1 and CDR2 are SGHDT and YYEEEE. CDR3 length: 19 amino acids. The CDR3 DNA reads as TGTGCCAGCAGCTACGTGGCGACTAGCGGGAGTTGGGACCCCTACGAGCAGTACTTC. Translation: CASSYVATSGSWDPYEQYF.

The chain recombines TRBV6-5 with TRBJ2-1, with D possibly TRBD2 on 6 matching bases. The CDR3 runs 13 residues. V lost 0 bases and J 9 bases, leaving 9 bases between the germline ends. Germline CDR1 is MNHEY and CDR2 is SVGAGI. The CDR3 DNA sequence: TGTGCCAGCAGTTACTCGACAGCGGGTGAGCAGTTCTTC. This sequence encodes CASSYSTAGEQFF.

The chain recombines TRBV7-8 with TRBJ2-7; perhaps TRBD1 as D (5 bases). The CDR3 spans 13 residues. Germline CDR1 reads SGHVS; CDR2 reads FQNEAQ. Trimming removed 7 bases at V and 1 base at J, with 11 bases between. CDR3 bases: TGTGCCAGCAAGAAAGCAGGGTCCTACGAGCAGTACTTC. The encoded protein is CASKKAGSYEQYF.

The chain is built from TRBV19 and TRBJ1-1, with D perhaps matching TRBD1 (6 bases). This CDR3 has 14 amino acids. Looked up from germline, CDR1 is LNHDA and CDR2 is SQIVND (reference sequence). V was cut by 7 bases and J by 2 bases, with 14 bases left in between. CDR3 residues: CASKQTGHNTEAFF. The CDR3 bases are TGTGCCAGTAAGCAGACAGGTCATAACACTGAAGCTTTCTTT.

The rearrangement joins TRBV7-2 to TRBJ1-5; no reliable D call. The CDR3 sequence is 19 residues long. Per germline, CDR1 SGHTA and CDR2 FQGNSA. Trimming removed 5 bases at V and 2 bases at J, with 25 bases between. In DNA, the CDR3 is TGTGCCAGCAGCCCGAGCTTACTTTTACCCTCATACGGCAATCAGCCCCAGCATTTT. Residues: CASSPSLLLPSYGNQPQHF. Supplemented by reference TRBV7-2 and TRBJ1-5, the full variable domain reads GAGVSQSPSNKVTEKGKDVELRCDPISGHTALYWYRQSLGQGLEFLIYFQGNSAPDKSGLPSDRFSAERTGGSVSTLTIQRTQQEDSAVYLCASSPSLLLPSYGNQPQHFGDGTRLSIL.

This chain uses TRBV9 with TRBJ1-2, with 11 bases matching TRBD1. The V and J ends lost 2 bases and 8 bases, in that order; junction bases with no gene match: 11. The CDR3 is made up of 16 amino acids. Germline V CDR1 and CDR2: SGDLS, YYNGEE. The CDR3 bases are TGTGCCAGCAGCGTCTCCCCAGGACAGGGGGCCGAGGGCTACACCTTC. It is translated as CASSVSPGQGAEGYTF.